Below, 5 T cell receptor beta chains from the same sample are listed, as sequenced in a study of a mutant IDH1 vaccine in newly diagnosed glioma (dated by TCRdb to the early 2020s). Receptor libraries were prepared by the immunoSEQ multiplex PCR assay. Sourced from immuneACCESS, this table was stored by TCRdb with only in-frame sequences that have V and J called. A share of the clones is absent; for the studies checked, an unresolved V gene accounts for under half, and the remainder has no known explanation. The sample profile shows 52,000 or so clones; roughly 80% of them were found once. About 6.3% of the sample goes to the ten largest clones. Explained via the paper, the time point label denotes: week 23, last vaccination. Each vaccine dose was 300 ug of a 20-mer mutant IDH1 peptide in Montanide, given subcutaneously with topical imiquimod. Their cognate antigens are unknown. Specimen: PBMCs, collected from a glioma patient whose treatment included an IDH1 peptide vaccine. Receptor source: a man aged 35-49 years with glioma.

J is TRBJ1-1 and V is TRBV27, with 8 nucleotides matching TRBD1. V gave up 5 bases and J gave up 5 bases; unmatched junction bases: 10. The length of the CDR3 is 15 residues. Germline V CDR1 and CDR2: MNHEY, SMNVEV (reference sequence). This CDR3 reads CASSPRQGRGTEAFF. The CDR3 DNA is TGTGCCAGCAGTCCGCGACAGGGGAGGGGAACTGAAGCTTTCTTT.

This chain's CDR3 is CASSGRTSGIKETQYF. Here the CDR3 DNA reads TGTGCCAGCAGCGGAAGGACTAGCGGGATAAAAGAGACCCAGTACTTC. This chain joins TRBV9 and TRBJ2-5; TRBD2 aligns across 12 bases. With V trimmed by 3 bases and J by 3 bases, 6 bases remained unmatched. The germline CDR1 and CDR2 sequences are SGDLS and YYNGEE. The CDR3 has 16 residues. Variable domain in full (rest from reference TRBV9 and TRBJ2-5): DSGVTQTPKHLITATGQRVTLRCSPRSGDLSVYWYQQSLDQGLQFLIQYYNGEERAKGNILERFSAQQFPDLHSELNLSSLELGDSALYFCASSGRTSGIKETQYFGPGTRLLVL.

The CDR3 spells CAISENPGQGLAEQFF. The CDR3 DNA is TGTGCCATCAGTGAAAACCCGGGACAGGGACTCGCTGAGCAGTTCTTC. This chain connects TRBV10-3 to TRBJ2-1, with 9 bases that match TRBD1. The junction had 12 bases not matched to a gene; V was cut back by 3 bases and J by 9 bases. Germline CDR1 is ENHRY and CDR2 is SYGVKD. The CDR3 length is 16 residues.

V and J are TRBV7-9 and TRBJ2-3; 8 bases are shared with TRBD1. Per the germline V gene, CDR1 is SEHNR and CDR2 is FQNEAQ (reference sequence). There are 16 residues in the CDR3. V shed 5 bases and J 0 bases; nucleotides not matched to a gene: 7. CDR3: CASSNRDRRSTDTQYF. The CDR3 bases are TGTGCCAGCAGCAACCGGGACAGGAGAAGCACAGATACGCAGTATTTT.

The V and J genes are TRBV18 and TRBJ1-2, with unresolved D. CDR3 size: 18 residues. Germline V lookup: CDR1 KGHSH, CDR2 LQKENI. Trimming took off 4 bases at V and 3 bases at J, with 24 bases between the two ends. CDR3 region: CASSLSFTTVAVDYGYTF. The CDR3 DNA reads TGTGCCAGCTCACTATCATTTACCACAGTGGCGGTCGACTATGGCTACACCTTC. The whole variable domain, remainder taken from reference TRBV18 and TRBJ1-2, is NAGVMQNPRHLVRRRGQEARLRCSPMKGHSHVYWYRQLPEEGLKFMVYLQKENIIDESGMPKERFSAEFPKEGPSILRIQQVVRGDSAAYFCASSLSFTTVAVDYGYTFGSGTRLTVV.